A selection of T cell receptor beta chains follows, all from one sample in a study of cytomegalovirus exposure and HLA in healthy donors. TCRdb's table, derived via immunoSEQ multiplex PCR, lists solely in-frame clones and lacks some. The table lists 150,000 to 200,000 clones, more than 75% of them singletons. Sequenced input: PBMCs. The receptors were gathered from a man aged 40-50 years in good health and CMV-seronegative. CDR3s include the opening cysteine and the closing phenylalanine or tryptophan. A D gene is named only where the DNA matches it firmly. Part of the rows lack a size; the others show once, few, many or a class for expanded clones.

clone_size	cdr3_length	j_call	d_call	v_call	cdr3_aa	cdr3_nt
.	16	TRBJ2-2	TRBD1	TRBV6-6	CASRSPGQGYTGELFF	TGTGCCAGCAGATCCCCGGGACAGGGATACACCGGGGAGCTGTTTTTT
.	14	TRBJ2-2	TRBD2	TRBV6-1	CASIWSGGPGELFF	TGTGCCAGCATTTGGAGCGGGGGTCCCGGGGAGCTGTTTTTT
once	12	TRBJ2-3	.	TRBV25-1	CASSEWGDTQYF	TGTGCCAGCAGTGAGTGGGGCGATACGCAGTATTTT
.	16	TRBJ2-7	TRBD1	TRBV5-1	CASSLAKGTEPYEQYF	TGCGCCAGCAGCTTGGCCAAAGGGACAGAGCCCTACGAGCAGTACTTC
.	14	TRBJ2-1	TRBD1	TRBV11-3	CASSLGTGVNEQFF	TGTGCCAGCAGCTTAGGGACAGGGGTGAATGAGCAGTTCTTC
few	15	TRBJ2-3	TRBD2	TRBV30	CAWTAGGLATDTQYF	TGTGCCTGGACGGCGGGAGGGCTCGCCACAGATACGCAGTATTTT
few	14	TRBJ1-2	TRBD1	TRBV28	CAIKTGEGDYGYTF	TGTGCCATCAAAACAGGGGAAGGGGACTATGGCTACACCTTC
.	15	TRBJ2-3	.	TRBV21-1	CASSKGAGGPDTQYF	TGTGCCAGCAGCAAAGGGGCCGGAGGCCCAGATACGCAGTATTTT
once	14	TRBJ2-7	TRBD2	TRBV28	CASSPGLGSHEQYF	TGTGCCAGCAGTCCCGGACTAGGTTCCCACGAGCAGTACTTC
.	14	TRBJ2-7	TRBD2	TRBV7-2	CASSLALAGVWQYF	TGTGCCAGCAGCTTAGCCCTAGCGGGAGTCTGGCAGTACTTC
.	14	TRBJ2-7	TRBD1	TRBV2	CASSETGTGYEQYF	TGTGCCAGCAGTGAAACAGGGACAGGCTACGAGCAGTACTTC
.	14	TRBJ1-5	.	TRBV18	CASSPNLRAGAQHF	TGTGCCAGCTCACCGAACCTCAGGGCGGGAGCCCAGCATTTT
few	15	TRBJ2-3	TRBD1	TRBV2	CASSVDRGRGDTQYF	TGTGCCAGCAGTGTGGACAGGGGGCGAGGGGATACGCAGTATTTT
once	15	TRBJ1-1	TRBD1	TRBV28	CASSLDRGQNTEAFF	TGTGCCAGCAGTCTCGACAGGGGACAGAACACTGAAGCTTTCTTT
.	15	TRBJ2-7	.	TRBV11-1	CASSPQPGERGEQYF	TGTGCCAGCAGCCCCCAGCCGGGGGAACGTGGGGAGCAGTACTTC
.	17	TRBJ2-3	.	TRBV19	CASSLQAGTTSTDTQYF	TGTGCCAGTAGTCTACAAGCCGGGACAACCAGCACAGATACGCAGTATTTT
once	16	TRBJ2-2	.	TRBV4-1	CASSQLDWSNTGELFF	TGCGCCAGCAGCCAGCTGGACTGGTCGAACACCGGGGAGCTGTTTTTT
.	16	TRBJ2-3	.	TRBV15	CATSRDDASTTDTQYF	TGTGCCACCAGCAGAGATGACGCTAGCACCACAGATACGCAGTATTTT
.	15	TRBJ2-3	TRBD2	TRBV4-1	CASSQDLAGGDTQYF	TGCGCCAGCAGCCAAGACCTAGCCGGGGGGGATACGCAGTATTTT
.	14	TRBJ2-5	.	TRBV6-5	CASSYRQGPGSQYF	TGTGCCAGCAGTTACCGGCAGGGCCCAGGGTCCCAGTACTTC
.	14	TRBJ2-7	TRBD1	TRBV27	CASSSLDRAYEQYF	TGTGCCAGCAGTTCCCTCGACAGGGCCTACGAGCAGTACTTC
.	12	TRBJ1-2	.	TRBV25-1	CASSAEVAGYTF	TGTGCCAGCAGTGCCGAGGTGGCTGGCTACACCTTC
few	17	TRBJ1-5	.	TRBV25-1	CASSELSGSPSNQPQHF	TGTGCCAGCAGTGAATTGTCAGGGTCACCGAGCAATCAGCCCCAGCATTTT
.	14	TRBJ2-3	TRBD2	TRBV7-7	CASSLSTSADTQYF	TGTGCTAGCAGCTTATCGACTAGCGCAGATACGCAGTATTTT
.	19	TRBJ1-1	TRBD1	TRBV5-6	CASSRTDSGTGIRNTEAFF	TGTGCCAGCAGCAGGACCGATTCCGGGACAGGGATACGGAACACTGAAGCTTTCTTT
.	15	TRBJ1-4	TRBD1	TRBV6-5	CASSYDRGTNEKLFF	TGTGCCAGCAGTTACGACAGGGGGACTAATGAAAAACTGTTTTTT
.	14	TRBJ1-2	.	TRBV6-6	CASSYSGSNYGYTF	TGTGCCAGCAGTTACTCCGGGTCCAACTATGGCTACACCTTC
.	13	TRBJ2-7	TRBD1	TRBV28	CASRQTGEDEQYF	TGTGCCAGCAGACAGACAGGGGAGGACGAGCAGTACTTC
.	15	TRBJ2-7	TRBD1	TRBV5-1	CASSSGTGGPYEQYF	TGCGCCAGCAGCTCCGGGACAGGTGGACCCTACGAGCAGTACTTC
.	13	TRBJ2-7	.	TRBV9	CASSTTGAYEQYF	TGTGCCAGCAGTACGACAGGAGCCTACGAGCAGTACTTC
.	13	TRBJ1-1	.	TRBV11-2	CASSLARGAEAFF	TGTGCCAGCAGCTTAGCCCGGGGGGCTGAAGCTTTCTTT
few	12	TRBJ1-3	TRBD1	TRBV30	CAWGQGENTIYF	TGTGCCTGGGGACAGGGGGAAAACACCATATATTTT
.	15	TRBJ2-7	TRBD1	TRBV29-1	CSVEGAGGSSYEQYF	TGCAGCGTTGAAGGAGCAGGGGGCTCATCCTACGAGCAGTACTTC
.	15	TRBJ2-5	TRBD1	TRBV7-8	CASSLTGQVGETQYF	TGTGCCAGCAGCTTGACGGGACAGGTGGGGGAGACCCAGTACTTC
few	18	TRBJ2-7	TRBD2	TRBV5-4	CASSPILSGTRLNYEQYF	TGTGCCAGCAGCCCGATACTCTCCGGGACTAGACTAAACTACGAGCAGTACTTC
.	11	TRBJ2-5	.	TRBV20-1	CSASNQETQYF	TGCAGTGCTAGCAACCAAGAGACCCAGTACTTC
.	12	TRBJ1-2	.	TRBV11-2	CASNGAGDGYTF	TGTGCCAGCAATGGGGCGGGGGATGGCTACACCTTC
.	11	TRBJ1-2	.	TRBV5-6	CASSLHSGYTF	TGTGCCAGCAGCCTTCACAGCGGCTACACCTTC
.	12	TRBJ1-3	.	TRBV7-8	CASSLRGNTIYF	TGTGCCAGCAGCCTAAGAGGAAACACCATATATTTT
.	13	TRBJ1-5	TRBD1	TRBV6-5	CASSPQGNQPQHF	TGTGCCAGCAGTCCACAGGGGAATCAGCCCCAGCATTTT
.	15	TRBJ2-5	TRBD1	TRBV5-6	CASSPDRGLQETQYF	TGTGCCAGCAGCCCGGACAGGGGGTTACAAGAGACCCAGTACTTC